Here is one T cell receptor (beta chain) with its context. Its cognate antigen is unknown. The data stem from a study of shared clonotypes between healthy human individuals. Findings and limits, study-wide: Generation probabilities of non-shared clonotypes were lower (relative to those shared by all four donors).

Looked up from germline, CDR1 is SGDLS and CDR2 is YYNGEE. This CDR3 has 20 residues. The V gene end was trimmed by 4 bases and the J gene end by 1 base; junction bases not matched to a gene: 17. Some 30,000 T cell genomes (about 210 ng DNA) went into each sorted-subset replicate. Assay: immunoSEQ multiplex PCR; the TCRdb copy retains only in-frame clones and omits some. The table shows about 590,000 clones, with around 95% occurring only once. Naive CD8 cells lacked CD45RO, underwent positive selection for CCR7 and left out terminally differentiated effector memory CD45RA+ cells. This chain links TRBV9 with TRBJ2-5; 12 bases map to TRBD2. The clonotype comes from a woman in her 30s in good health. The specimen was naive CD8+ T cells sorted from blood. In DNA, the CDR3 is TGTGCCAGCAGCTTCCTGACTAGCGGGAGTCCCACACCCCCCCAAGAGACCCAGTACTTC. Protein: CASSFLTSGSPTPPQETQYF.